The 12 T cell receptor beta chains in this list originate from one sample, sequenced in a study of blood T cell repertoires in COVID-19. Profiling relied on immunoSEQ multiplex PCR, and the TCRdb table lists in-frame clones only, not all of them. The data hold about 440,000 clones, with about 85% observed a single time. The specimen was PBMCs or T cells enriched from blood (not recorded which). These receptor sequences come from a woman in her late teens or twenties with acute COVID-19.

V usage is TRBV4-1 and J usage is TRBJ2-2; perhaps TRBD1 as D (6 bases). Trimming cost V 1 base and J 4 bases, with 13 bases left between them. The CDR3 consists of 16 residues. In germline, CDR1 is MGHRA, CDR2 YSYEKL. The CDR3 DNA is TGCGCCAGCAGCCAAGCGGGACACGTTGGCACCGGGGAGCTGTTTTTT. It codes for CASSQAGHVGTGELFF.

The rearrangement links TRBV4-3 to TRBJ2-2, with D hard to call. CDR1 is LGHNA, CDR2 YSLEER, per germline. The V end lost 1 base, the J end lost 1 base, and 7 bases lay between the germline ends. CDR3 length: 15 residues. The CDR3 loop is CASSQAAENTGELFF. The CDR3 DNA reads as TGCGCCAGCAGCCAAGCTGCAGAGAACACCGGGGAGCTGTTTTTT.

The V and J genes are TRBV29-1 and TRBJ1-2; D possibly corresponds to TRBD1 (6 bases). CDR3 length equals 16 residues. With 0 bases removed from V and 3 bases from J, the gap between germline ends came to 17 bases. Looked up from germline, CDR1 is SQVTM and CDR2 is ANQGSEA. CDR3 bases: TGCAGCGTTGAAGACCCCCGGGACAACTTTTACTATGGCTACACCTTC. It encodes CSVEDPRDNFYYGYTF.

The rearrangement uses TRBV5-1 and TRBJ1-1; TRBD1 matches 8 bases. The ends lost 3 bases at V and 1 base at J; junction bases unmatched: 5. The CDR3 spans 15 residues. Germline assignment: CDR1 SGHRS and CDR2 YFSETQ. The CDR3 protein is CASSWKGQGNTEAFF. CDR3 nucleotides: TGCGCCAGCAGCTGGAAAGGACAGGGGAACACTGAAGCTTTCTTT.

V gene TRBV6-5 combines with J gene TRBJ1-4; D possibly corresponds to TRBD1 (5 bases). Germline CDR1 reads MNHEY; CDR2 reads SVGAGI. CDR3 length: 16 amino acids. The ends were cut back, 0 bases at V and 7 bases at J, with 15 bases in the middle. In nucleotides, the CDR3 is TGTGCCAGCAGTTACTCTCCTGGAGGAGGGGTTGAAAAACTGTTTTTT. Translating gives CASSYSPGGGVEKLFF.

The chain's CDR3 is CASSSGLAGWESDTQYF. In DNA form, the CDR3 reads TGTGCCAGCAGTTCCGGACTAGCGGGATGGGAGTCAGATACGCAGTATTTT. The chain has TRBV27 and TRBJ2-3, with 12 positions matching TRBD2. CDR1 is MNHEY, CDR2 SMNVEV, per germline (reference sequence). The CDR3 spans 17 residues. Trimming took 4 bases from V and 4 from J; bases not matched to a gene: 9.

V is TRBV2 and J is TRBJ1-4, with no clear D. CDR3 size: 13 residues. CDR1 is SNHLY, CDR2 FYNNEI, per germline. V was clipped by 11 bases and J by 7 bases, with 17 bases between them. CDR3 in DNA: TGTGCCGGCTTCTCGGCGCGGGTTGAAAAACTGTTTTTT. Translating gives CAGFSARVEKLFF.

This clone is a singleton in its sample. J is TRBJ2-7 and V is TRBV30, with a weak D call TRBD2 (6 bases). Germline V gene lookup returns CDR1 GTSNPN and CDR2 SVGIG (reference sequence). The V end was cut by 3 bases, the J end by 2 bases, with 14 bases between. The CDR3 length is 14 residues. CDR3 DNA: TGTGCCTGGAGAAGAGTAGCGGACACCTACGAGCAGTACTTC. Translation: CAWRRVADTYEQYF. The full variable domain, with the rest looked up from reference TRBV30 and TRBJ2-7, is SQTIHQWPATLVQPVGSPLSLECTVEGTSNPNLYWYRQAAGRGLQLLFYSVGIGQISSEVPQNLSASRPQDRQFILSSKKLLLSDSGFYLCAWRRVADTYEQYFGPGTRLTVT.

The chain has TRBV5-1 and TRBJ2-5; tentative D call: TRBD1 (6 bases). The CDR3 is 11 amino acids. CDR1 is SGHRS and CDR2 is YFSETQ in the germline V gene. V was pared by 5 bases and J by 4 bases, with 6 bases between. The chain's CDR3 is CASRGAETQYF. CDR3 DNA sequence: TGCGCCAGCAGGGGGGCAGAGACCCAGTACTTC.

The V and J genes are TRBV9 and TRBJ2-1; tentative D call: TRBD2 (6 bases). Trimming removed 0 bases from V and 8 bases from J, with 15 bases in between. This CDR3 has 15 residues. Germline CDR1 reads SGDLS; CDR2 reads YYNGEE. The CDR3 loop is CASSVVREPTHEQFF. The DNA of the CDR3 is TGTGCCAGCAGCGTAGTACGGGAGCCGACCCATGAGCAGTTCTTC.

The chain uses TRBV3-1 (or the pseudogene TRBV3-2) and TRBJ2-3, with D perhaps matching TRBD2 (7 bases). This CDR3 comprises 22 residues. Trimming stripped 3 bases from V and 0 bases from J, with 31 bases between. Germline assignment: CDR1 LGHDT and CDR2 YNNKEL (reference sequence). CDR3 protein: CASSHSPGGPPLKPTSTDTQYF. CDR3 bases: TGTGCCAGCAGCCATTCTCCGGGGGGCCCTCCTTTGAAACCTACTAGCACAGATACGCAGTATTTT.

This chain uses TRBV5-6 with TRBJ1-2; D is ambiguous. V gave up 3 bases and J gave up 5 bases, with 5 bases separating them. Germline V CDR1 and CDR2: SGHDT, YYEEEE. The CDR3 covers 11 residues. The CDR3 DNA follows: TGTGCCAGCAGCTCACAATATGGCTACACCTTC. Translated, it gives CASSSQYGYTF.